This is a list of T cell receptor beta chains from one sample in a study of blood T cell repertoires in COVID-19. TCRdb's copy holds only in-frame clones and misses some; the assay was immunoSEQ multiplex PCR. Of about 54,000 clones listed, 91% are singletons. Sequencing used peripheral blood. The receptors originated from an older woman with active or convalescent COVID-19. The CDR3 runs from the conserved cysteine through the conserved F or W. Fields, in order: D gene, V gene, J gene, clone size, CDR3 protein, CDR3 DNA. D genes are given only for firm matches. Some rows have no size entry. The others give once, few or many, or a class for an expanded clone.

TRBD1	TRBV6-5	TRBJ1-1	.	CASRGQMNTEAFF	TGTGCCAGCAGGGGACAGATGAACACTGAAGCTTTCTTT
.	TRBV19	TRBJ1-2	once	CASSLSRGTNYGYTF	TGTGCCAGTAGTCTCTCTCGGGGGACTAACTATGGCTACACCTTC
.	TRBV19	TRBJ2-6	once	CASSISGRGISGANVLTF	TGTGCCAGTAGTATTTCTGGCAGGGGAATATCTGGGGCCAACGTCCTGACTTTC
.	TRBV4-1	TRBJ1-2	once	CASNQERTYANYGYTF	TGCGCCAGCAACCAAGAAAGGACATACGCTAACTATGGCTACACCTTC
.	TRBV9	TRBJ2-3	.	CASSLDRITQYF	TGTGCCAGTTCGCTCGACAGAATTACGCAGTATTTT
.	TRBV6-1	TRBJ1-1	.	CASSEKAANTEAFF	TGTGCCAGCAGTGAAAAGGCGGCGAACACTGAAGCTTTCTTT
.	TRBV27	TRBJ2-5	.	CASSLAGGSETQYF	TGTGCCAGCAGTTTGGCAGGGGGGTCCGAGACCCAGTACTTC
.	TRBV5-1	TRBJ1-6	once	CASTNQGQPLHF	TGCGCCAGCACCAACCAGGGTCAACCCCTCCACTTT
TRBD1	TRBV4-1	TRBJ2-1	.	CASSQPSGTGKNEQFF	TGCGCCAGCAGCCAACCCTCCGGGACAGGGAAAAATGAGCAGTTCTTC
.	TRBV25-1	TRBJ2-3	.	CASTGWSTDTQYF	TGTGCCAGCACCGGGTGGAGCACAGATACGCAGTATTTT
.	TRBV7-3	TRBJ1-2	.	CAHRAAYGYTF	TGTGCCCACAGGGCGGCCTATGGCTACACCTTC
.	TRBV24-1	TRBJ1-5	few	CATSDPDSEDSNQPQHF	TGTGCCACCAGTGATCCCGACAGTGAGGATAGCAATCAGCCCCAGCATTTT
.	TRBV12-3/TRBV12-4	TRBJ2-1	.	CASSGLYNEQFF	TGTGCCAGCAGTGGACTGTACAATGAGCAGTTCTTC
.	TRBV24-1	TRBJ1-5	.	CAARSGGSGPQHF	TGTGCCGCCCGATCTGGGGGCTCGGGGCCCCAGCATTTT
.	TRBV19	TRBJ1-5	.	CASSTSHRDNSNQPQHF	TGTGCCAGTAGTACCTCACACCGGGACAATAGCAATCAGCCCCAGCATTTT
TRBD2	TRBV6-5	TRBJ2-7	few	CASSKGGKSYEQYF	TGTGCCAGCAGTAAGGGAGGGAAATCCTACGAGCAGTACTTC